This is a list of T cell receptor beta chains from one sample in a study of T cells expressing NK-cell markers. TCRdb reprocessed the 5' RACE reads and reports one entry per CDR3 protein, with no DNA. The clone table shows roughly 380,000 distinct CDR3 sequences, with the ten largest holding 5.2%. Sample: blood T cells: a sorted CD56 or NKG2C T cell subset, CD4+ or CD8+ T cells, or bulk PBMC T cells (not recorded which). All receptors come from a man aged 18-75 years in good health. Each CDR3 is given with its conserved first and last residue.

TRBV12-3/TRBV12-4	TRBJ2-7	CASTLPGHPDEQYF
TRBV5-1	TRBJ2-7	CASREIAGPGLEQYF
TRBV18	TRBJ2-2	CASSPGTGNTGELFF
TRBV12-3/TRBV12-4	TRBJ2-4	CASSLAGTGGMDIQYF
TRBV2	TRBJ2-1	CASSDTAYNEQFF
TRBV28	TRBJ2-6	CASSTNRDKTNLLSGANVLTF
TRBV20-1	TRBJ2-7	CSARDPRDLTYEQYF
TRBV20-1	TRBJ2-7	CSARDRRKAFEQYF
TRBV7-6	TRBJ1-6	CASSLRSASYNSPLHF
TRBV27	TRBJ2-2	CASSSRLAGGTNTGELFF
TRBV7-9	TRBJ2-5	CASSIGQAHGYF
TRBV29-1	TRBJ2-1	CSAHPRGSSYNEQFF
TRBV6-5	TRBJ1-2	CASSYTDRGPYGYTF
TRBV19	TRBJ1-5	CASSISGEALFSNQPQHF
TRBV3-1	TRBJ2-1	CASSLGGGNYLDEQFF
TRBV2	TRBJ2-7	CASSDRDRAYEQYF
TRBV3-1	TRBJ2-2	CASRPGGTARLGLFF
TRBV7-9	TRBJ2-2	CASSPIGNGELFF
TRBV20-1	TRBJ2-2	CSARSQGASVGELFF
TRBV11-3	TRBJ2-5	CASSFDEDETQYF
TRBV4-1	TRBJ2-5	CASSQVNMGFRETQYF
TRBV11-2	TRBJ2-1	CASSRVGLVGTESYNEQFF
TRBV5-1	TRBJ2-3	CASTLHPTITDTQYF
TRBV6-1	TRBJ1-6	CASRSGQGAWWSPLHF
TRBV20-1	TRBJ1-2	CSASVGGAFGYTF
TRBV6-5	TRBJ2-5	CASSYSRGGIQETQYF
TRBV2	TRBJ2-1	CASTWGGTIVDEQFF
TRBV18	TRBJ2-3	CASSPRDSSDTQYF
TRBV6-5	TRBJ1-5	CASSYSGRDNQPQHF